These 27 T cell receptor beta chains were all obtained from the same sample, sequenced in a study of blood T cell repertoires in COVID-19. The data were produced by immunoSEQ multiplex PCR, yet TCRdb's version contains in-frame clones alone and is incomplete. The sample contains approximately 120,000 clones, 85% to 90% of which appear only once. Sequences were obtained from peripheral blood. The receptors originated from a man between 50 and 59 years old with acute or convalescent COVID-19.

This chain connects TRBV5-1 to TRBJ2-1; 13 positions match TRBD2. The CDR3 runs to 17 residues. J lost 4 bases, V lost 4 bases, and 8 bases had no gene match. CDR1 is SGHRS, CDR2 YFSETQ, per germline. The CDR3 region is CASSPGLAGLAYNEQFF. CDR3 nucleotide sequence: TGCGCCAGCAGCCCGGGACTAGCGGGACTGGCGTACAATGAGCAGTTCTTC. The variable domain in full, with the rest retrieved from reference TRBV5-1 and TRBJ2-1, is KAGVTQTPRYLIKTRGQQVTLSCSPISGHRSVSWYQQTPGQGLQFLFEYFSETQRNKGNFPGRFSGRQFSNSRSEMNVSTLELGDSALYLCASSPGLAGLAYNEQFFGPGTRLTVL.

The chain uses TRBV3-1 (or the pseudogene TRBV3-2) and TRBJ2-2; TRBD1 is a possible D gene (5 bases). CDR1 and CDR2 (germline): LGHDT, YNNKEL (reference sequence). Trimming removed 4 bases from V and 8 bases from J, with 14 bases in between. CDR3 length equals 14 residues. The CDR3 sequence is CASSPEERTGELFF. CDR3 nucleotide sequence: TGTGCCAGCAGCCCAGAAGAAAGGACAGGGGAGCTGTTTTTT.

J is TRBJ2-3 and V is TRBV9; 9 nucleotides line up with TRBD2. Germline V gene lookup returns CDR1 SGDLS and CDR2 YYNGEE. The V segment lost 0 bases and the J segment 2 bases; nucleotides outside the gene matches: 4. This CDR3 comprises 16 residues. The CDR3 region is CASSVGLAGFTDTQYF. For the CDR3, the DNA is TGTGCCAGCAGCGTAGGCCTAGCGGGATTCACAGATACGCAGTATTTT.

The V and J genes are TRBV6-5 and TRBJ2-1; no clear D. The CDR3 is 14 amino acids. Germline V gives CDR1 MNHEY, CDR2 SVGAGI. Trimming pared 5 bases from V and 2 bases from J, leaving 10 bases between. The chain's CDR3 is CASSNIRPYNEQFF. CDR3 sequence (DNA): TGTGCCAGCAGTAACATACGCCCCTACAATGAGCAGTTCTTC.

The chain joins TRBV7-2 to TRBJ2-7, with D unclear. The CDR3 runs to 11 residues. Looked up from germline, CDR1 is SGHTA and CDR2 is FQGNSA. V lost 3 bases, J lost 6 bases, and 6 bases lay in between. The CDR3, as DNA: TGTGCCAGCAGCTTTAATATCGAGCAGTACTTC. As protein: CASSFNIEQYF.

About this clone itself: Mismatch with germline at one junction end may stem from a read error. The chain joins TRBV27 to TRBJ1-5; the match to TRBD1 covers 7 bases. Germline V gene data show CDR1 as MNHEY and CDR2 as SMNVEV (reference sequence). The length of the CDR3 is 16 residues. CDR3 in DNA: TGTGCCAGCAGTTCAAGAGGACAGGCCGGCAAACAGCCCCAGCATTTT. Residues: CASSSRGQAGKQPQHF.

Points on this clone: One end of the junction is discordant with germline, which a read error may explain. This chain uses TRBV7-2 with TRBJ1-5, with D perhaps TRBD1 (5 bases). This CDR3 comprises 13 residues. Per germline, CDR1 SGHTA and CDR2 FQGNSA. In nucleotides, the CDR3 is TGTGCCAGCAGCACCGACAGCACTCAGCCCCAGCATTTT. Its protein is CASSTDSTQPQHF.

This clone was detected once. This rearrangement joins TRBV30 to TRBJ1-6; the D gene is possibly TRBD1 (5 bases). The CDR3 runs 13 residues. V was shortened by 3 bases and J by 5 bases, with 8 bases between the two germline ends. The germline gives CDR1 GTSNPN, CDR2 SVGIG (reference sequence). CDR3 sequence: CAWRAGNNSPLHF. The CDR3 DNA is TGTGCCTGGAGGGCAGGGAATAATTCACCCCTCCACTTT.

The chain recombines TRBV5-1 with TRBJ2-5; the D gene is possibly TRBD1 (6 bases). CDR1 is SGHRS and CDR2 is YFSETQ in the germline V gene. The CDR3 runs to 15 residues. With 0 bases removed from V and 4 bases from J, the gap between germline ends came to 13 bases. DNA of the CDR3: TGCGCCAGCAGCTTGGGACAGGTCACCAGAGAGACCCAGTACTTC. Residues: CASSLGQVTRETQYF. Variable domain in full (rest from reference TRBV5-1 and TRBJ2-5): KAGVTQTPRYLIKTRGQQVTLSCSPISGHRSVSWYQQTPGQGLQFLFEYFSETQRNKGNFPGRFSGRQFSNSRSEMNVSTLELGDSALYLCASSLGQVTRETQYFGPGTRLLVL.

This clone was observed a handful of times. This sequence joins TRBV25-1 and TRBJ1-5, with 8 bases fitting TRBD1. Germline CDR1 reads MGHDK; CDR2 reads SYGVNS. CDR3 length: 13 residues. V shed 5 bases and J 7 bases; nucleotides not matched to a gene: 4. In DNA form, the CDR3 reads TGTGCCAGCAGTCGGACAGGGCTACAGCCCCAGCATTTT. Translation: CASSRTGLQPQHF.

The chain joins TRBV5-6 to TRBJ2-2, with 7 positions matching TRBD1. J was trimmed by 2 bases and V by 4 bases; bases with no gene match: 8. This CDR3 contains 16 residues. Germline V gives CDR1 SGHDT, CDR2 YYEEEE. The CDR3 reads CASSDLGQLNTGELFF. The DNA of the CDR3 is TGTGCCAGCAGCGACTTGGGACAGCTCAACACCGGGGAGCTGTTTTTT.

The chain links TRBV19 to TRBJ2-1, with TRBD2 matching 10 bases. Germline V CDR1 and CDR2: LNHDA, SQIVND (reference sequence). The CDR3 contains 15 residues. V trimming: 2 bases; J trimming: 9 bases; junction bases outside the gene matches: 7. The CDR3 DNA is TGTGCCAGTAGTATATCTAGCGGGAGTCTCGGTGAGCAGTTCTTC. Its translation: CASSISSGSLGEQFF.

The rearrangement uses TRBV11-3 and TRBJ2-3, with 9 nucleotides matching TRBD2. The germline gives CDR1 SGHNT, CDR2 YENEEA. The CDR3 length is 18 residues. Losses at the gene ends were 5 bases for V and 2 bases for J; bases not matched to a gene: 14. The CDR3 nucleotides are TGTGCCAGCAGCCTTAGGAGTAGCGGGAGCCCGCCCACAGATACGCAGTATTTT. Protein sequence: CASSLRSSGSPPTDTQYF.

The chain's CDR3 is CASSSGTTGSNEQFF. The CDR3 bases are TGTGCCAGCAGCTCCGGGACTACTGGAAGCAATGAGCAGTTCTTC. The gene calls are TRBV5-4 and TRBJ2-1, with 7 bases fitting TRBD2. The CDR3 length is 15 residues. Germline CDR1 SGHNT, CDR2 YYREEE (reference sequence). J gave up 6 bases and V 3 bases, and 9 bases lay outside the gene matches.

The gene calls are TRBV30 and TRBJ1-6, with TRBD1 matching over 8 bases. The CDR3 loop spans 19 amino acids. With 5 bases clipped from V and 7 bases from J, the junction kept 22 bases outside the gene matches. CDR1 is GTSNPN and CDR2 is SVGIG in the germline V gene (reference sequence). CDR3 sequence reads: CAWRSSDRGRGLGNSPLHF. In nucleotides, the CDR3 is TGTGCCTGGCGGTCAAGCGACAGGGGACGGGGCTTGGGAAATTCACCCCTCCACTTT.

This clone was counted once. The chain is built from TRBV18 and TRBJ1-1, with D possibly matching TRBD1 (5 bases). The germline gives CDR1 KGHSH, CDR2 LQKENI. This CDR3 spans 17 amino acids. The V end lost 1 base, the J end lost 1 base, and 16 bases lay between the germline ends. In DNA form, the CDR3 reads TGTGCCAGCTCACCACAGCAGGGTCCCCCTCCGAACACTGAAGCTTTCTTT. It yields the protein CASSPQQGPPPNTEAFF.

V is TRBV3-1 (or the pseudogene TRBV3-2) and J is TRBJ1-2; D ambiguous. Trimming cost V 1 base and J 13 bases, with 13 bases left between them. The CDR3 contains 12 residues. Germline CDR1 reads LGHDT; CDR2 reads YNNKEL (reference sequence). CDR3 coding DNA: TGTGCCAGCAGCCAAGGAAATAGAGTTCCCACCTTC. Translation: CASSQGNRVPTF.

This chain joins TRBV7-9 and TRBJ2-3; 9 nucleotides agree with TRBD1. The CDR3 is 15 amino acids. Per the germline V gene, CDR1 is SEHNR and CDR2 is FQNEAQ (reference sequence). V shed 4 bases, J shed 4 bases, and the junction held 6 bases outside the gene matches. CDR3 nucleotide sequence: TGTGCCAGCAGCTCGAACAGGGGGCAGGCAGATACGCAGTATTTT. Its translation: CASSSNRGQADTQYF.

The rearrangement joins TRBV7-2 to TRBJ2-1; 13 positions match TRBD2. CDR1 SGHTA and CDR2 FQGNSA come from the germline V gene. J was trimmed by 8 bases and V by 6 bases; bases with no gene match: 7. The CDR3 totals 15 residues. CDR3: CASRRTGTSGDEQFF. As DNA, the CDR3 is TGTGCCAGCAGGCGAACCGGGACTAGCGGGGATGAGCAGTTCTTC.

This sequence joins TRBV7-9 and TRBJ2-7, with D maybe TRBD1 (5 bases). CDR1 and CDR2 from the germline V gene are SEHNR and FQNEAQ (reference sequence). Trimming left V 5 bases short and J 4 bases short, with 9 bases between. This CDR3 has 12 amino acids. CDR3 residues: CASSPKGYEQYF. The CDR3 region has the DNA TGTGCCAGCAGCCCGAAGGGGTACGAGCAGTACTTC.

The chain combines TRBV27 with TRBJ1-4; D may be TRBD1 (5 bases). This CDR3 has 14 residues. CDR1 and CDR2 (germline): MNHEY, SMNVEV (reference sequence). Trimming took 7 bases from V and 8 from J, leaving 17 bases between them. DNA for the CDR3: TGTGCCAGCATCCGGGGACTCCGGACCGAAAAACTGTTTTTT. It translates to CASIRGLRTEKLFF.

The rearrangement uses TRBV14 and TRBJ1-1, with 9 positions matching TRBD1. Germline V CDR1 and CDR2: SGHDN, FVKESK. The CDR3 is 15 amino acids. Germline trimming cut 5 bases from V and 3 bases from J; bases unmatched to any gene: 7. Written as DNA, the CDR3 is TGTGCCAGCAGCATCCGGACAGGGGCTGACACTGAAGCTTTCTTT. Translation: CASSIRTGADTEAFF.

The chain joins TRBV6-2 or TRBV6-3 to TRBJ2-7, with D maybe TRBD1 (6 bases). Germline CDR1 is MNHEY and CDR2 is SVGEGT. With 0 bases removed from V and 4 bases from J, the gap between germline ends came to 22 bases. This CDR3 spans 18 amino acids. DNA for the CDR3: TGTGCCAGCAGTTACTCGCGGCGGCTTGGGGGCGCAGGGTACGAGCAGTACTTC. Translated: CASSYSRRLGGAGYEQYF.

The rearrangement links TRBV7-2 to TRBJ1-5; no firm D call. Germline-derived CDR1 and CDR2 are SGHTA and FQGNSA. CDR3 size: 15 residues. Deletions cut 1 base from V and 0 bases from J, with 7 bases between. The CDR3, as DNA: TGTGCCAGCAGCTTAGAGCCTTATAGCAATCAGCCCCAGCATTTT. This encodes CASSLEPYSNQPQHF.

The chain links TRBV23-1 to TRBJ1-3, with TRBD1 identical over 9 bases. TRBV23-1 is assigned to the ORF class and has an uncertain function. This CDR3 region has 19 residues. With V trimmed by 6 bases and J by 2 bases, 17 bases remained unmatched. This CDR3 reads CASSGTGYYIRSAGNTIYF. The CDR3 coding sequence is TGCGCCAGCAGCGGGACAGGGTACTATATACGCTCGGCTGGAAACACCATATATTTT.

A single count supports this clone. This sequence joins TRBV12-3 or TRBV12-4 and TRBJ2-5; D is ambiguous. The V end was cut by 5 bases, the J end by 9 bases, with 10 bases between. The CDR3 runs to 11 residues. In nucleotides, the CDR3 is TGTGCCAGCAGTCCAGCCCGGGCCCAGTACTTC. It is translated as CASSPARAQYF.

CDR3 in amino acids: CASSVEVGRSSGNTIYF. In nucleotides, the CDR3 is TGTGCCAGCAGCGTAGAGGTCGGCAGGTCCTCTGGAAACACCATATATTTT. This rearrangement joins TRBV9 to TRBJ1-3; no clear D gene. The CDR3 is 17 residues long. Trimming removed 0 bases from V and 0 bases from J, with 13 bases in between. Germline lookup yields CDR1 SGDLS and CDR2 YYNGEE.